This TCR beta chain stems from a study of blood T cell repertoires in COVID-19. At the level of the study: Italy, Spain and the United States were the sources of the convalescent and acute COVID-19 samples.

The CDR3 totals 14 residues. Looked up from germline, CDR1 is GTSNPN and CDR2 is SVGIG (reference sequence). With 0 bases removed from V and 7 bases from J, the gap between germline ends came to 12 bases. The data were produced by immunoSEQ multiplex PCR, yet TCRdb's version contains in-frame clones alone and is incomplete. The sample comprises about 30,000 clones, under 80% of which are singletons, and more than 7.5% rests with the top ten. The sample taken for sequencing was peripheral blood. The V and J genes are TRBV30 and TRBJ1-4; D is possibly TRBD1 (6 bases). The sequence was obtained from a woman in her 70s with active or convalescent COVID-19. The CDR3 sequence: CAWSVGDTFEKLFF. CDR3 coding DNA: TGTGCCTGGAGTGTAGGGGACACCTTTGAAAAACTGTTTTTT.